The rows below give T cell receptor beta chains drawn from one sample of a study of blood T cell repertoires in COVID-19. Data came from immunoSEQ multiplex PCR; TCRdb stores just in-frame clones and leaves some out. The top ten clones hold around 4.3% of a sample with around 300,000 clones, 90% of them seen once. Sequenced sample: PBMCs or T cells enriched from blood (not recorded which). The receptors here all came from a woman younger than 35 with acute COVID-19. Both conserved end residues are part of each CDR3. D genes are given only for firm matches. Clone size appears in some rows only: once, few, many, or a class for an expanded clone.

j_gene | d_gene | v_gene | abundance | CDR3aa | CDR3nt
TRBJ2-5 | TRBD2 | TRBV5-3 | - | CARSGQPAGGPRETQYF | TGTGCCAGAAGCGGACAACCAGCGGGAGGGCCACGTGAGACCCAGTACTTC
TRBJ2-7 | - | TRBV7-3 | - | CASSQYREGEQYF | TGTGCCAGCAGCCAGTACAGGGAGGGGGAGCAGTACTTC
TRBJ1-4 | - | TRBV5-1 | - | CASSSDETNEKLFF | TGCGCCAGCAGCTCAGATGAAACTAATGAAAAACTGTTTTTT
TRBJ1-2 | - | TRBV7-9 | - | CASSRDSVAHYGYTF | TGTGCCAGCAGCCGTGACTCGGTTGCACACTATGGCTACACCTTC
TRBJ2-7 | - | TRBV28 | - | CASSQGLIVYEQYF | TGTGCCAGCAGTCAGGGACTTATCGTCTACGAGCAGTACTTC
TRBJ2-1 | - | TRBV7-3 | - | CASSLLRANEQFF | TGTGCCAGCAGCCTCCTCCGTGCGAATGAGCAGTTCTTC
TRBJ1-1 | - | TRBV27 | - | CASSLSFRGVSTEAFF | TGTGCCAGCAGTTTATCGTTTAGGGGTGTGAGCACTGAAGCTTTCTTT
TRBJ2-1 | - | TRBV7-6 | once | CASSWGVGEPYNEQFF | TGTGCCAGCAGCTGGGGGGTAGGGGAACCCTACAATGAGCAGTTCTTC
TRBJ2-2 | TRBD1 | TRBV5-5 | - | CASSPTGTGVNTGELFF | TGTGCCAGCAGTCCTACCGGGACAGGAGTTAACACCGGGGAGCTGTTTTTT
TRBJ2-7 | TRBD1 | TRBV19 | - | CASSTRDRGPYEQYF | TGTGCCAGTAGTACCCGGGACAGGGGGCCCTACGAGCAGTACTTC
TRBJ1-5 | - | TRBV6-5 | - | CASKRDSNQPQHF | TGTGCCAGCAAGAGAGATAGCAATCAGCCCCAGCATTTT
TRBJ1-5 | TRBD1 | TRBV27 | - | CASRDREHQPQHF | TGTGCCAGCAGGGACAGGGAGCATCAGCCCCAGCATTTT
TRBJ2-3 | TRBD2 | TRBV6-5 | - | CASRLAGGTDTQYF | TGTGCCAGCAGACTAGCGGGAGGGACAGATACGCAGTATTTT
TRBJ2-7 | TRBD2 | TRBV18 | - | CASSPTSGRAVYEQYF | TGTGCCAGCTCACCGACTAGCGGGAGGGCAGTCTACGAGCAGTACTTC
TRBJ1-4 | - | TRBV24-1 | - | CATSDLRPGANEKLFF | TGTGCCACCAGTGATTTACGCCCGGGGGCTAATGAAAAACTGTTTTTT
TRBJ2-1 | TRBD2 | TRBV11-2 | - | CASSFTSGSYEQFF | TGTGCCAGCAGCTTTACTAGCGGGAGCTATGAGCAGTTCTTC
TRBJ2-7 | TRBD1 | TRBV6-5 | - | CASSYMVGTGYEQYF | TGTGCCAGCAGTTACATGGTGGGGACAGGATACGAGCAGTACTTC
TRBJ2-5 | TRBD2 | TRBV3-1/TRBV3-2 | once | CASSQGLAGGGGETQYF | TGTGCCAGCAGCCAGGGACTAGCGGGAGGAGGAGGGGAGACCCAGTACTTC
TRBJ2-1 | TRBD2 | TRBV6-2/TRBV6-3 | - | CASSSGTSLLSSYNEQFF | TGTGCCAGCAGTTCCGGGACTAGCTTACTAAGCTCCTACAATGAGCAGTTCTTC
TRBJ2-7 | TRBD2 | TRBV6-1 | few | CASSEAGDEQYF | TGTGCCAGCAGTGAGGCGGGAGACGAGCAGTACTTC
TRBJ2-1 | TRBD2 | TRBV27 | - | CASSSGLAMYNEQFF | TGTGCCAGCAGTTCCGGACTAGCGATGTACAATGAGCAGTTCTTC
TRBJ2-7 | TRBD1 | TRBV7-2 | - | CASSLTKLPTTGIYEQYF | TGTGCCAGCAGCCTGACCAAATTGCCCACGACAGGGATTTACGAGCAGTACTTC
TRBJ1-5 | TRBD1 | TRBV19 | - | CASRQMGQGEGQPQHF | TGTGCCAGTAGGCAAATGGGACAGGGCGAAGGTCAGCCCCAGCATTTT
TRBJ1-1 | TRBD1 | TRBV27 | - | CASSPIGSGGRTEAFF | TGTGCCAGCAGCCCAATCGGGTCAGGGGGCAGGACTGAAGCTTTCTTT
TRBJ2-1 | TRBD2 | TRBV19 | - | CASNRAGGHNEQFF | TGTGCCAGTAACCGCGCGGGAGGACACAATGAGCAGTTCTTC
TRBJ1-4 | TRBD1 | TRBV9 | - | CASGQGAAVTNEKLFF | TGTGCCAGCGGACAGGGGGCAGCGGTAACTAATGAAAAACTGTTTTTT